This T cell receptor (beta chain) comes out of a study of fetal regulatory T cell absence and autoimmunity. Profiling relied on immunoSEQ multiplex PCR, and the TCRdb table lists in-frame clones only, not all of them. The repertoire holds more than 85,000 clones, about three quarters seen once, with less than 2.5% in the top ten. Trimming left V 1 base short and J 1 base short, with 11 bases between. Germline CDR1 is SGHRS and CDR2 is YFSETQ. CDR3 length equals 15 residues. The chain employs TRBV5-1 and TRBJ1-1; TRBD1 is a possible D gene (5 bases). This receptor was taken from a male donor with IPEX syndrome. What was sequenced was pancreas tissue. The CDR3 region is CASSLRGQGNTEAFF. In DNA, the CDR3 is TGCGCCAGCAGCTTGCGGGGTCAGGGGAACACTGAAGCTTTCTTT.